The TCR beta chain under discussion was sequenced for a study of shared clonotypes between healthy human individuals (dated by TCRdb to the early 2020s). Broadly, across the study: Two women and a few men aged 18 to 49 years were included in the cohort. Leukapheresis yielded between about 0.9 and 8.9 billion PBMCs per donor. To increase sequencing depth and limit assay-specific biases, different laboratories used diverse techniques to prepare libraries and sequence TCR repertoires. Blood TCR repertoires of about 5 healthy adults were deeply sequenced to estimate repertoire size and the extent of clonotype sharing between individuals. For each donor, CD4 naive and CD4 memory were each given three plates, CD8 naive was given two plates, and CD8 memory was given one plate.

Using the deep immunoSEQ assay, multiplex PCR amplified TCR CDR3 regions from genomic DNA. Extracted genomic DNA from each cell subset was distributed evenly across all wells of several immunoSEQ 96-well plates, and each plate was treated as a replicate. For sorted subsets, roughly 190 ng of genomic DNA, equivalent to 25,000 to 30,000 T cell genomes, went into each replicate PCR. Purified libraries were measured with a Qubit 3.0 fluorometer, size-checked on a Bioanalyzer 2100, and measured again with the KAPA Library Quantification kit. Every immunoSEQ 96-well plate was sequenced on a dedicated single-read 150-cycle Illumina NextSeq 550 flow cell. The paper's processing steps were these. Because the immunoSEQ output held only junctional sequences and lacked quality scores, the filtering could not match the filtering applied to full-length reads. To assign V/J genes and CDR3, sequences were annotated against IMGT germline references using PyIR, a Python wrapper for IgBLAST v1.9. Any read was removed if the V/J assignment was weak (E-value above 1e-6), the CDR3 was missing, or the read contained stop codons, out-of-frame junctions, or ambiguous translated residues. V3J clonotypes were defined as sequences sharing the same inferred V gene, J gene, and CDR3 amino acid sequence. To compute the percentage overlap between repertoires, the number of shared unique clonotypes was divided by the size of the smaller repertoire. RTK rarefaction, the Chao1 estimator, and Recon v2.1 estimates of unobserved clonotypes were used to assess repertoire richness. Generation probabilities for all TCRbeta clonotypes obtained by the gDNA method from a handful of donors were computed using OLGA. TCRdb stores this immuneACCESS table with in-frame sequences only. Part of the clones is absent; in the studies checked, under half of the shortfall reflects unresolved V genes, and no reason is known for the rest. The D gene and trimming were derived from the DNA, and the V and J assignments and clone size from that table. The sample includes roughly 2 million clones, with about 95% observed a single time. The ten largest clonotypes hold about 1.1% of the sample.

A note on this clone: What this receptor recognizes is not known. Qualities for individual bases were not recorded, and no much larger clone is one base off.

Results the study describes overall, beyond this receptor: Because the study included a small number of donors, the genetic and exposure-history diversity represented was limited. Estimated clonotype richness was generally larger for naive than for memory subsets. Pairwise subsampling led to the expectation that sequencing depth would affect the degree of clonotype sharing among donors. Sampling was restricted to blood, and TCR repertoires in tissue are likely to differ from TCR repertoires in blood. Sharing across a few donors was observed for around 5% of naive CD4, 3% to 3.5% of naive CD8, 2% to 2.5% of memory CD4, and roughly 0.4% of memory CD8 clonotypes. Rarefaction of sorted-subset datasets indicated incomplete sequencing despite the large sequencing depth. Clonotypes shared by all four sorted-subset donors showed higher generation probabilities than non-shared clonotypes.

CD8 naive samples consisted of CD45RO-negative cells that were positively selected for CCR7, yielding a CD45RA+CCR7+ population without TemRA cells. Healthy HIV-negative adults with no recently reported acute infections or vaccinations were included as donors. Only Caucasian adults living in Nashville, Tennessee, USA were represented among the donors. Blood was collected by leukapheresis, and PBMCs were isolated by Ficoll-Histopaque density gradient centrifugation and then cryopreserved in liquid nitrogen vapor phase. Analytical flow cytometry was used to check the purity and quantity of each magnetically sorted T cell population. Genomic DNA was isolated from every sorted fraction and measured by UV absorbance on a Nanodrop 2000c. Trimming accounts for 0 bases at V and 10 bases at J, while the number of junction bases matched to no gene is 4. The germline V gene provides CDR1 SGHRS and CDR2 YFSETQ. There are 14 amino acids in the CDR3, from cysteine to phenylalanine inclusive. Only the CDR3 portion is preserved as DNA: 42 bases, with reading frame beginning at the first base.

This TCR was recovered from a man younger than 35 in good health. Sample: naive CD8+ T cells sorted from blood. The sample's cell subset or site label, decoded: CD45RA+CCR7+. Recombination connected TRBV5-1 to TRBJ2-1; 10 central nucleotides agree with TRBD2. The nucleotide sequence reads TGCGCCAGCAGCTTGGAGCTAGCGGGAGTCGAGCAGTTCTTC. It codes for CASSLELAGVEQFF. The full variable domain, completed from the reference TRBV5-1 and TRBJ2-1 proteins outside the CDR3, reads KAGVTQTPRYLIKTRGQQVTLSCSPISGHRSVSWYQQTPGQGLQFLFEYFSETQRNKGNFPGRFSGRQFSNSRSEMNVSTLELGDSALYLCASSLELAGVEQFFGPGTRLTVL.